The present T cell receptor (beta chain) was sequenced within a study of metastatic and nonmetastatic thyroid tumors. Across the study: Comparison of repertoires was carried out across blood and tumor or nodule tissue from malignant and benign thyroid patients. Findings and limits, study-wide: In both blood and tumor samples, TCR beta diversity was reported significantly higher for malignant than benign nodules.

In the study's own analysis: The study built a papillary thyroid cancer distant-metastasis classifier from CDR3 differences across clinicopathological groups. TCRdb reprocessed the PCR reads via MiXCR. In this record, the V and J calls reflect TCRdb's handling and not the investigators' own analysis. The sample contains roughly 57,000 clones, 20% to 25% of which appear only once. Regarding this clone: Its antigen is as yet unknown.

Trimming shortened V by 2 bases and J by 7 bases, and 11 bases separated the two germline ends. The germline CDR1 and CDR2 sequences are MDHEN and SYDVKM. This CDR3 has 14 amino acids. There were no patients who had received any treatment before thyroid surgery. Sequencing input: blood. The clonotype was recovered from a female donor with papillary thyroid cancer or a benign thyroid nodule (not recorded which). Some clones in this sample may be carry-over from other donors' samples. The chain employs TRBV28 and TRBJ1-4, with D possibly matching TRBD1 (5 bases). In DNA form, the CDR3 reads TGTGCCAGCAGTTTACAGGGTGGCATTGAAAAACTGTTTTTT. This codes for CASSLQGGIEKLFF. Full variable domain (outside the CDR3, taken from reference TRBV28 and TRBJ1-4): DVKVTQSSRYLVKRTGEKVFLECVQDMDHENMFWYRQDPGLGLRLIYFSYDVKMKEKGDIPEGYSVSREKKERFSLILESASTNQTSMYLCASSLQGGIEKLFFGSGTQLSVL.